Each of the 4 T cell receptor beta chains below was sequenced from the same sample in a study of T cell changes during pregnancy in multiple sclerosis. Generated by immunoSEQ multiplex PCR, the TCRdb table keeps only in-frame clones and is missing some. The table lists about 70,000 clones, around 94% of them singletons, with 0.58% in the top ten. The material sequenced was peripheral blood, taken in the third trimester of pregnancy. These receptors originate from a female donor with multiple sclerosis, enrolled in a pregnancy study.

The chain links TRBV7-9 to TRBJ1-1; D perhaps matches TRBD1 (5 bases). CDR1 SEHNR and CDR2 FQNEAQ come from the germline V gene (reference sequence). This CDR3 has 15 amino acids. Trimming pared 8 bases from V and 0 bases from J, leaving 16 bases between. The CDR3 region has the DNA TGTGCCAGCGTACCCCAGGGCCTCATGAACACTGAAGCTTTCTTT. Its translation: CASVPQGLMNTEAFF.

The chain carries TRBV6-1 and TRBJ1-6; D gene uncertain. V lost 4 bases to trimming and J lost 10 bases, with 5 bases between them. There are 11 residues in the CDR3. Germline assignment: CDR1 MNHNS and CDR2 SASEGT. Here the CDR3 reads CASSALSPLHF. In DNA form, the CDR3 reads TGTGCCAGCAGTGCGTTGTCACCCCTCCACTTT.

The J gene is TRBJ1-4, the V gene TRBV4-3; perhaps TRBD1 as D (5 bases). Per germline, CDR1 LGHNA and CDR2 YSLEER. The CDR3 has 14 amino acids. With 0 bases removed from V and 4 bases from J, the gap between germline ends came to 6 bases. CDR3 in amino acids: CASSQEGLNEKLFF. The CDR3 nucleotides read TGCGCCAGCAGCCAAGAGGGACTTAATGAAAAACTGTTTTTT.

V gene TRBV6-6 combines with J gene TRBJ2-7; 9 bases map to TRBD1. The J segment lost 2 bases and the V segment lost 2 bases, leaving 4 bases of the junction unmatched. CDR3 length equals 15 residues. Germline values: CDR1 MNHNY, CDR2 SVGAGI (reference sequence). The DNA of the CDR3 is TGTGCCAGCAGTTACGGGGGACAGGGAACCTACGAGCAGTACTTC. This translates into CASSYGGQGTYEQYF.